There are a few counts of the clone carrying this T cell receptor beta chain. The data were obtained in a study of blood T cell repertoires in COVID-19. The protocol was immunoSEQ multiplex PCR, while the TCRdb copy is restricted to in-frame clones and leaves out a portion. Here the sample spans about 100,000 clones, around 89% being singletons. The CDR3 is made up of 14 amino acids. The V segment lost 3 bases and the J segment 8 bases; nucleotides outside the gene matches: 7. Germline CDR1 reads GTSNPN; CDR2 reads SVGIG (reference sequence). What was sequenced was peripheral blood. This chain uses TRBV30 with TRBJ2-1; the match to TRBD2 covers 10 bases. The origin of this receptor is a man aged 50 or older with active or convalescent COVID-19. The CDR3 sequence: CAWRPSGSRHEQFF. The CDR3 bases are TGTGCCTGGAGGCCTAGCGGGAGTAGGCATGAGCAGTTCTTC.